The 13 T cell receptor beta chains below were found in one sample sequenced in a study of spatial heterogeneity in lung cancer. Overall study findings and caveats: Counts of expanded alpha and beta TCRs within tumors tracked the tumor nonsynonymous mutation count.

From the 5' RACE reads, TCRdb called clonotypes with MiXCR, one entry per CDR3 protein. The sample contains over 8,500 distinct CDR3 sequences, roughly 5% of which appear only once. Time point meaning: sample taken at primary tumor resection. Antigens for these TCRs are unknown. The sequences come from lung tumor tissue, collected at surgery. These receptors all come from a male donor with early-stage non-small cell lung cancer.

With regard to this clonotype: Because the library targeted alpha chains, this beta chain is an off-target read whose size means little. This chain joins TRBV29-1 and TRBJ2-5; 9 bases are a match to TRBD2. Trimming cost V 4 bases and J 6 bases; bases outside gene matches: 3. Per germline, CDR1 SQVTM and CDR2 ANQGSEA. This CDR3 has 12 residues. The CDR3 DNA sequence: TGCAGCGTTGGTCTAGCGGGACAGACCCAGTACTTC. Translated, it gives CSVGLAGQTQYF.

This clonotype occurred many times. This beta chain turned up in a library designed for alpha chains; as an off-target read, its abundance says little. CDR3 in amino acids: CSAILAGSNEKLFF. In DNA form, the CDR3 reads TGCAGTGCTATCCTCGCAGGTAGTAATGAAAAACTGTTTTTT. The V gene is TRBV20-1, the J gene TRBJ1-4; the D is unclear. This CDR3 is built from 14 residues. Germline V gene data show CDR1 as DFQATT and CDR2 as SNEGSKA (reference sequence). Trimming removed 4 bases at V and 4 bases at J, with 13 bases between.

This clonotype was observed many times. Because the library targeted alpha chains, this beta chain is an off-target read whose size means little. CDR3 nucleotide sequence: TGTGCCAGCGGTTTAGCGGCTGGGCAGTTCTTC. It yields the protein CASGLAAGQFF. The chain uses TRBV13 and TRBJ2-1, with D tentatively TRBD2 (6 bases). This CDR3 has 11 residues. The ends were cut back, 8 bases at V and 12 bases at J, with 14 bases in the middle. Germline values: CDR1 PRHDT, CDR2 FYEKMQ (reference sequence). Looking up the rest from reference TRBV13 and TRBJ2-1 gives the full variable domain: AAGVIQSPRHLIKEKRETATLKCYPIPRHDTVYWYQQGPGQDPQFLISFYEKMQSDKGSIPDRFSAQQFSDYHSELNMSSLELGDSALYFCASGLAAGQFFGPGTRLTVL.

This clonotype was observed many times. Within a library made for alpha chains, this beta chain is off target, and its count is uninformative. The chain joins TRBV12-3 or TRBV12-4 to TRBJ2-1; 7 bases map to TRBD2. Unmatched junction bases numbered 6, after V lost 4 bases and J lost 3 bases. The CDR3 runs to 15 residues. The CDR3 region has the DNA TGTGCCAGCAGTTCCCCCCGGGGGGACTACAATGAGCAGTTCTTC. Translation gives CASSSPRGDYNEQFF.

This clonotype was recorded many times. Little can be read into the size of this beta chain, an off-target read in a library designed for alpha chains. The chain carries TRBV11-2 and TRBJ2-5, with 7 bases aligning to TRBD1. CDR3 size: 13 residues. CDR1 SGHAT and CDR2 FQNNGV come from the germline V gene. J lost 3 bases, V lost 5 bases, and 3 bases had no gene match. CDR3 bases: TGTGCCAGCAGCCCAGGACAGGAAGAGACCCAGTACTTC. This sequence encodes CASSPGQEETQYF. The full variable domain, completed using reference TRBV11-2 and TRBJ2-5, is EAGVAQSPRYKIIEKRQSVAFWCNPISGHATLYWYQQILGQGPKLLIQFQNNGVVDDSQLPKDRFSAERLKGVDSTLKIQPAKLEDSAVYLCASSPGQEETQYFGPGTRLLVL.

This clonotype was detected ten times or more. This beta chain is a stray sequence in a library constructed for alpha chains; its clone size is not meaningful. As DNA, the CDR3 is TGTGCCAGCAGCTCCGCCTCTAAGGGCGATACGCAGTATTTT. Its protein is CASSSASKGDTQYF. The chain links TRBV5-4 to TRBJ2-3; D call uncertain. CDR3 size: 14 residues. In germline, CDR1 is SGHNT, CDR2 YYREEE (reference sequence). V gave up 3 bases and J gave up 6 bases, with 14 bases separating them.

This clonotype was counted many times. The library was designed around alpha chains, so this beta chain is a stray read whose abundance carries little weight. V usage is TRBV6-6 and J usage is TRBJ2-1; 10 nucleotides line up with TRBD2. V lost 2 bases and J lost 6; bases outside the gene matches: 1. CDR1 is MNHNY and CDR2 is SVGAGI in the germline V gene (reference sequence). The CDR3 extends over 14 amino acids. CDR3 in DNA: TGTGCCAGCAGTTACGGGACTAGCGCCAATGAGCAGTTCTTC. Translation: CASSYGTSANEQFF.

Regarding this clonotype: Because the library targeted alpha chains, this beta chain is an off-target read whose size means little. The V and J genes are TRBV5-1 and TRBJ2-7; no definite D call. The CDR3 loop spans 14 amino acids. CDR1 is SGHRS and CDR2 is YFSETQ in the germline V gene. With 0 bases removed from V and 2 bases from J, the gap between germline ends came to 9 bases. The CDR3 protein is CASSLAGSPYEQYF. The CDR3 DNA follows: TGCGCCAGCAGCTTGGCGGGCAGCCCCTACGAGCAGTACTTC.

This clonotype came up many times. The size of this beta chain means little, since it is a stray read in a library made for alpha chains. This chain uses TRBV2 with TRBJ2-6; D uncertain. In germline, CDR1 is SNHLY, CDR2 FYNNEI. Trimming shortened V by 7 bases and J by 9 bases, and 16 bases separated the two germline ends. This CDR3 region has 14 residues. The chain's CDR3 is CASMRPAGDNVLTF. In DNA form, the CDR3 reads TGTGCCAGCATGAGACCAGCCGGTGACAACGTCCTGACTTTC.

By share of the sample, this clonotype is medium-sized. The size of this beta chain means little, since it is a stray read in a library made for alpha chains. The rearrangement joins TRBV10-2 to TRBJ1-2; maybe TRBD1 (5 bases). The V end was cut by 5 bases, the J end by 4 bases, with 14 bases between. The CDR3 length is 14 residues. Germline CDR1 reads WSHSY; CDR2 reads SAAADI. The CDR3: CASSPRQTSYGYTF. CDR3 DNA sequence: TGCGCCAGCAGTCCGAGACAGACATCCTATGGCTACACCTTC.

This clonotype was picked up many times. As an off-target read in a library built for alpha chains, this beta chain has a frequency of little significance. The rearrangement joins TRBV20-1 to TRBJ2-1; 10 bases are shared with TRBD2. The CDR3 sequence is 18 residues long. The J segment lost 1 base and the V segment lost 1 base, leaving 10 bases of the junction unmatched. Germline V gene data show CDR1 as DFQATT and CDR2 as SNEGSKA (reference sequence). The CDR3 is CSARVIAGGHLSYNEQFF. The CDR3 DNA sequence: TGCAGTGCTAGAGTTATAGCGGGGGGTCACCTATCCTACAATGAGCAGTTCTTC.

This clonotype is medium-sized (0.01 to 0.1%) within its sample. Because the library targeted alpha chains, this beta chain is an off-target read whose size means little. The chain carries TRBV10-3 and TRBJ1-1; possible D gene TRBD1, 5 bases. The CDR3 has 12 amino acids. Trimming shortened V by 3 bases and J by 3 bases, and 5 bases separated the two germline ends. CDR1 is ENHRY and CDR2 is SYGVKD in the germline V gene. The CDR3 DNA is TGTGCCATCAGTGACAGGGACACTGAAGCTTTCTTT. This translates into CAISDRDTEAFF.

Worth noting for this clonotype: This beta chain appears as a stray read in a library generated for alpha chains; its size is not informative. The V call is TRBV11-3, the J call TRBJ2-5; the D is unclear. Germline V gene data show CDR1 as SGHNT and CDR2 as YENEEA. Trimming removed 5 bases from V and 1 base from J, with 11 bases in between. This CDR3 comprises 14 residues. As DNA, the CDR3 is TGTGCCAGCAGCCGAGGCCCAGCCCAAGAGACCCAGTACTTC. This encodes CASSRGPAQETQYF. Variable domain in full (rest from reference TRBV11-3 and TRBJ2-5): EAGVVQSPRYKIIEKKQPVAFWCNPISGHNTLYWYLQNLGQGPELLIRYENEEAVDDSQLPKDRFSAERLKGVDSTLKIQPAELGDSAVYLCASSRGPAQETQYFGPGTRLLVL.